The clone carrying this T cell receptor (beta chain) was seen only a few times. Its target is not known. The CDR3 runs 12 residues. The ends were cut back, 6 bases at V and 4 bases at J, with 9 bases in the middle. Germline CDR1 is LNHDA and CDR2 is SQIVND (reference sequence). Method: immunoSEQ multiplex PCR; TCRdb's copy keeps in-frame clones and lacks some. The sample gives 15,000 to 20,000 clones, more than 75% of which show up once; roughly a third is in the top ten. These data belong to a study of OX40 agonist ivuxolimab in advanced cancers. On the study more broadly: Each patient was given ivuxolimab into a vein every 2 weeks, at 0.01 to 10 mg/kg.

Study conclusions and caveats: At 0.1 to 3.0 mg/kg, clonal expansion of CD4+ and CD8+ blood T cells had occurred by week 6.

The V and J genes are TRBV19 and TRBJ1-2, with D uncertain. Material: CD4+ or CD8+ T cells sorted from blood, obtained in a trial of the OX40 agonist ivuxolimab. This clonotype was sampled from an adult with an advanced solid tumor such as melanoma, head and neck, liver or kidney cancer. The CDR3 spells CASRDGTYGYTF. The CDR3 DNA follows: TGTGCCAGTAGGGACGGAACCTATGGCTACACCTTC.